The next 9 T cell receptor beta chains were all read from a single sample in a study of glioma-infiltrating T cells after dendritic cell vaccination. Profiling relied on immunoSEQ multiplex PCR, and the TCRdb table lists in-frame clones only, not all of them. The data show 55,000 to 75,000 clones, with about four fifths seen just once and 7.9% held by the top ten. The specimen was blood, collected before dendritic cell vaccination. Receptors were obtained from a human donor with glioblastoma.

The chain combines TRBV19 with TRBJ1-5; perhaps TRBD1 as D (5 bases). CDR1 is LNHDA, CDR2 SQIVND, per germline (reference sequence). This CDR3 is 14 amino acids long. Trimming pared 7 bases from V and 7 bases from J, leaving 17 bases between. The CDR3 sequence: CASIKSPGKQPQHF. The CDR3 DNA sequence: TGTGCCAGTATCAAGTCCCCAGGGAAACAGCCCCAGCATTTT. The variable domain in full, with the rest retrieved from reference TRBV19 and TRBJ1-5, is DGGITQSPKYLFRKEGQNVTLSCEQNLNHDAMYWYRQDPGQGLRLIYYSQIVNDFQKGDIAEGYSVSREKKESFPLTVTSAQKNPTAFYLCASIKSPGKQPQHFGDGTRLSIL.

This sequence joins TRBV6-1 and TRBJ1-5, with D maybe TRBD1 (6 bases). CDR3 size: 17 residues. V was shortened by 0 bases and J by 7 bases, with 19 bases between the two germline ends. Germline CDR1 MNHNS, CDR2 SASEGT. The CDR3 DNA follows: TGTGCCAGCAGTGAAGCGCGCTTTGAGGGAGGGGGACAGCCCCAGCATTTT. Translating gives CASSEARFEGGGQPQHF.

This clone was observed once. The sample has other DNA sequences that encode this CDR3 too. CDR3 coding DNA: TGTGCCAGCTCACCACGGGAGGGAACCGGGGAGCTGTTTTTT. Translation gives CASSPREGTGELFF. The V and J genes are TRBV18 and TRBJ2-2; 7 nucleotides line up with TRBD2. The germline gives CDR1 KGHSH, CDR2 LQKENI. Losses at the gene ends were 1 base for V and 5 bases for J; bases not matched to a gene: 1. This CDR3 has 14 amino acids. Looking up the rest from reference TRBV18 and TRBJ2-2 gives the full variable domain: NAGVMQNPRHLVRRRGQEARLRCSPMKGHSHVYWYRQLPEEGLKFMVYLQKENIIDESGMPKERFSAEFPKEGPSILRIQQVVRGDSAAYFCASSPREGTGELFFGEGSRLTVL.

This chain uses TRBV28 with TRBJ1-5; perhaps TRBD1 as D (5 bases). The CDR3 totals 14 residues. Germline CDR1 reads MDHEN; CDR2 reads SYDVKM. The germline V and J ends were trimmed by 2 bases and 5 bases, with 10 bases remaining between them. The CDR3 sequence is CASSLQGPDQPQHF. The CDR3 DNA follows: TGTGCCAGCAGTTTACAGGGTCCGGATCAGCCCCAGCATTTT.

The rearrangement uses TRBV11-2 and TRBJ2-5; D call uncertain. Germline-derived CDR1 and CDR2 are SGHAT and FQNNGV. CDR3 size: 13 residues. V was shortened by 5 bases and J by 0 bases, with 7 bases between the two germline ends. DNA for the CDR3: TGTGCCAGCAGCATCGACAACCAAGAGACCCAGTACTTC. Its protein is CASSIDNQETQYF.

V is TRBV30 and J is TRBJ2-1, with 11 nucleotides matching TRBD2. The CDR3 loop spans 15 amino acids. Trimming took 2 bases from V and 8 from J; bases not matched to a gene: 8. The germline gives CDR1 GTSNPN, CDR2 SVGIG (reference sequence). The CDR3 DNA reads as TGTGCCTGGAGTTCCGCTAGCGGGGGGCGGCATGAGCAGTTCTTC. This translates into CAWSSASGGRHEQFF.

CDR3 loop: CASSLGPSPNIQYF. In DNA form, the CDR3 reads TGTGCCAGCAGCTTGGGCCCTTCCCCAAACATTCAGTACTTC. V gene TRBV11-2 combines with J gene TRBJ2-4; no definite D call. The CDR3 runs to 14 residues. Germline-derived CDR1 and CDR2 are SGHAT and FQNNGV. With 3 bases removed from V and 6 bases from J, the gap between germline ends came to 12 bases.

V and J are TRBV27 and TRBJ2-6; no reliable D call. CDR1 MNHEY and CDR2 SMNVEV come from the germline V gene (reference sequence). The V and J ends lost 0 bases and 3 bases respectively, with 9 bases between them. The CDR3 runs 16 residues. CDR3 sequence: CASSLSSGFGANVLTF. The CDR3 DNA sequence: TGTGCCAGCAGTTTATCATCGGGTTTTGGGGCCAACGTCCTGACTTTC.

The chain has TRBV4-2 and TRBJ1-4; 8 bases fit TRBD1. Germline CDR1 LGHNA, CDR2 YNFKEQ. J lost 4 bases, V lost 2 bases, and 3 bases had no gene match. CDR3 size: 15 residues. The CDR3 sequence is CASSQSTGGNEKLFF. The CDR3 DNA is TGTGCCAGCAGCCAATCTACAGGGGGTAATGAAAAACTGTTTTTT.